These 20 T cell receptor beta chains came from one sample sequenced in a study of cytomegalovirus exposure and HLA in healthy donors. The PCR had 60 Vbeta and 13 Jbeta primers. Sequencing used immunoSEQ multiplex PCR; TCRdb keeps in-frame clones, though not all of them. Of about 130,000 clones in the sample, around 73% were seen once. The sample consisted of PBMCs. The receptors derive from a man aged 50-59 years in good health and CMV-seronegative.

This clone was observed a few times. The chain is built from TRBV9 and TRBJ2-5, with 7 bases that match TRBD1. The CDR3 runs to 14 residues. V was pared by 3 bases and J by 5 bases, with 7 bases of the junction left unmatched. Germline V lookup: CDR1 SGDLS, CDR2 YYNGEE. CDR3 sequence (DNA): TGTGCCAGCAGCGCGACAGGGCATCGTGAGACCCAGTACTTC. Amino acid sequence: CASSATGHRETQYF. The whole variable domain, filled in from reference TRBV9 and TRBJ2-5, reads DSGVTQTPKHLITATGQRVTLRCSPRSGDLSVYWYQQSLDQGLQFLIQYYNGEERAKGNILERFSAQQFPDLHSELNLSSLELGDSALYFCASSATGHRETQYFGPGTRLLVL.

The chain employs TRBV29-1 and TRBJ2-1; the D gene is possibly TRBD2 (6 bases). Deletions cut 7 bases from V and 2 bases from J, with 15 bases between. The CDR3 spans 14 residues. CDR1 and CDR2 from the germline V gene are SQVTM and ANQGSEA. CDR3 nucleotide sequence: TGCAGCGCAACGGTCGGGAGCGCCTACAATGAGCAGTTCTTC. Translated, it gives CSATVGSAYNEQFF.

This clone was seen just once. The gene calls are TRBV7-9 and TRBJ2-3, with D unresolved. Per the germline V gene, CDR1 is SEHNR and CDR2 is FQNEAQ (reference sequence). The V end lost 4 bases, the J end lost 0 bases, and 17 bases lay between the germline ends. The CDR3 sequence is 17 residues long. CDR3 sequence reads: CASSYGATGPSTDTQYF. The CDR3 DNA reads TGTGCCAGCAGCTATGGAGCTACTGGTCCAAGCACAGATACGCAGTATTTT.

The chain links TRBV20-1 to TRBJ1-1; D gene uncertain. The CDR3 contains 11 residues. V lost 6 bases to trimming and J lost 5 bases, with 10 bases between them. Germline CDR1 reads DFQATT; CDR2 reads SNEGSKA (reference sequence). DNA for the CDR3: TGCAGTGCCTTCCCCGGGACTGAAGCTTTCTTT. Translation gives CSAFPGTEAFF.

The chain combines TRBV5-8 with TRBJ2-7, with a weak D call TRBD2 (6 bases). Trimming shortened V by 3 bases and J by 4 bases, and 14 bases separated the two germline ends. Germline values: CDR1 SGHTS, CDR2 YDEGEE. The CDR3 totals 14 residues. CDR3 in DNA: TGTGCCAGCAGCTCCTCGGGACTTAGATACGAGCAGTACTTC. Amino acids: CASSSSGLRYEQYF.

This chain connects TRBV19 to TRBJ1-5, with 8 bases that match TRBD1. CDR1 LNHDA and CDR2 SQIVND come from the germline V gene (reference sequence). The CDR3 has 17 residues. The J segment lost 3 bases and the V segment lost 4 bases, leaving 11 bases of the junction unmatched. The CDR3 loop is CASSSWTGFGVNQPQHF. In DNA, the CDR3 is TGTGCCAGTAGTAGCTGGACAGGGTTCGGTGTCAATCAGCCCCAGCATTTT. Variable domain in full (rest from reference TRBV19 and TRBJ1-5): DGGITQSPKYLFRKEGQNVTLSCEQNLNHDAMYWYRQDPGQGLRLIYYSQIVNDFQKGDIAEGYSVSREKKESFPLTVTSAQKNPTAFYLCASSSWTGFGVNQPQHFGDGTRLSIL.

The V call is TRBV29-1, the J call TRBJ2-2; 8 bases are shared with TRBD2. The CDR3 consists of 15 residues. The trim removed 4 bases at V and 10 bases at J, leaving 14 bases unmatched. Germline-derived CDR1 and CDR2 are SQVTM and ANQGSEA. The CDR3 region has the DNA TGCAGCGTTGTGATGGTTACAGGGCGGGAGGCGGAGCTGTTTTTT. This encodes CSVVMVTGREAELFF.

The CDR3, as DNA: TGTGCCACCAGCAGAGATGTCTACAGCTCCTACAATGAGCAGTTCTTC. Protein sequence: CATSRDVYSSYNEQFF. The V and J genes are TRBV15 and TRBJ2-1; D is uncertain. V was cut by 0 bases and J by 0 bases, with 9 bases left in between. The V gene's germline CDR1 is LNHNV and CDR2 YYDKDF (reference sequence). This CDR3 comprises 16 residues.

V and J are TRBV6-1 and TRBJ2-3, with 8 bases matching TRBD2. With 7 bases clipped from V and 5 bases from J, the junction kept 11 bases outside the gene matches. Germline CDR1 is MNHNS and CDR2 is SASEGT. The CDR3 is 15 amino acids. CDR3 loop: CASIEPGLVRDTQYF. CDR3 nucleotide sequence: TGTGCCAGCATCGAACCGGGACTAGTCAGAGATACGCAGTATTTT.

This chain joins TRBV7-9 and TRBJ2-2; 7 nucleotides line up with TRBD2. This CDR3 is 15 amino acids long. J gave up 5 bases and V 5 bases, and 8 bases lay outside the gene matches. The germline V gene has CDR1 SEHNR and CDR2 FQNEAQ (reference sequence). CDR3 region: CASSHEWGGTGELFF. CDR3 bases: TGTGCCAGCAGCCACGAATGGGGGGGGACCGGGGAGCTGTTTTTT.

This clone showed up just once. The rearrangement links TRBV30 to TRBJ1-6; D unresolved. Germline assignment: CDR1 GTSNPN and CDR2 SVGIG (reference sequence). Trimming took 1 base from V and 6 from J, leaving 13 bases between them. The CDR3 consists of 15 residues. As DNA, the CDR3 is TGTGCCTGGAGTGGCGCCCCGGGATCTAATTCACCCCTCCACTTT. This encodes CAWSGAPGSNSPLHF.

The gene calls are TRBV9 and TRBJ2-7, with TRBD2 as a possible D gene (6 bases). The CDR3 is 15 residues long. Between the trimmed V and J ends, which lost 4 bases and 1 base, there was a span of 15 bases. Germline CDR1 SGDLS, CDR2 YYNGEE. CDR3: CASSLSGDGSYEQYF. As DNA, the CDR3 is TGTGCCAGCAGCTTGTCGGGGGACGGATCCTACGAGCAGTACTTC.

This chain connects TRBV6-1 to TRBJ1-1; TRBD1 matches at 10 bases. The junction had 1 base not matched to a gene; V was cut back by 8 bases and J by 1 base. Germline V gene data show CDR1 as MNHNS and CDR2 as SASEGT. This CDR3 is 13 amino acids long. In nucleotides, the CDR3 is TGTGCCAGCCGACAGGGGGCGAACACTGAAGCTTTCTTT. This gives the protein CASRQGANTEAFF.

The table lists this clone with a few counts. The genes are TRBV4-1 and TRBJ1-1; maybe TRBD1 (5 bases). V gave up 1 base and J gave up 1 base, with 13 bases separating them. This CDR3 has 16 residues. Per germline, CDR1 MGHRA and CDR2 YSYEKL. Here the CDR3 DNA reads TGCGCCAGCAGCCAAGGCAGGGTAGGTAAGAACACTGAAGCTTTCTTT. As protein: CASSQGRVGKNTEAFF.

The rearrangement uses TRBV5-6 and TRBJ1-6; unclear D gene. V lost 2 bases to trimming and J lost 7 bases, with 4 bases between them. This CDR3 has 12 amino acids. CDR1 and CDR2 (germline): SGHDT, YYEEEE. Written as DNA, the CDR3 is TGTGCCAGCAGCTTCGGGAATTCACCCCTCCACTTT. This gives the protein CASSFGNSPLHF. Drawing the rest from reference TRBV5-6 and TRBJ1-6, the complete variable domain is DAGVTQSPTHLIKTRGQQVTLRCSPKSGHDTVSWYQQALGQGPQFIFQYYEEEERQRGNFPDRFSGHQFPNYSSELNVNALLLGDSALYLCASSFGNSPLHFGNGTRLTVT.

The CDR3 DNA reads as TGTGCCAGCAGCTTGACAGGGACGGAGACCCAGTACTTC. Residues: CASSLTGTETQYF. This sequence joins TRBV11-2 and TRBJ2-5, with 7 nucleotides matching TRBD1. The germline gives CDR1 SGHAT, CDR2 FQNNGV. V shed 3 bases, J shed 5 bases, and the junction held 3 bases outside the gene matches. The CDR3 has 13 residues.

There are many counts of this clone. V usage is TRBV5-4 and J usage is TRBJ1-1, with D tentatively TRBD1 (5 bases). Germline V CDR1 and CDR2: SGHNT, YYREEE (reference sequence). The length of the CDR3 is 13 residues. Trimming pared 7 bases from V and 4 bases from J, leaving 14 bases between. The CDR3 spells CASARSGGTEAFF. The CDR3 DNA is TGTGCCAGCGCACGGTCGGGGGGCACTGAAGCTTTCTTT.

The chain employs TRBV19 and TRBJ2-7, with D tentatively TRBD1 (5 bases). There are 14 residues in the CDR3. Trimming shortened V by 3 bases and J by 6 bases, and 15 bases separated the two germline ends. Germline assignment: CDR1 LNHDA and CDR2 SQIVND (reference sequence). Here the CDR3 DNA reads TGTGCCAGTAGTATCCAGGGAAGCTCCGTCGAGCAGTACTTC. This translates into CASSIQGSSVEQYF.

This clone was observed a few times. The chain recombines TRBV7-8 with TRBJ2-7; D gene unclear. CDR1 is SGHVS and CDR2 is FQNEAQ in the germline V gene. This CDR3 spans 11 amino acids. Trimming took off 2 bases at V and 7 bases at J, with 6 bases between the two ends. The CDR3 bases are TGTGCCAGCAGCTTACAAACTGAGCAGTACTTC. Residues: CASSLQTEQYF.

This clone was seen once. J is TRBJ2-6 and V is TRBV2; the D gene is possibly TRBD1 (5 bases). Germline V gene lookup returns CDR1 SNHLY and CDR2 FYNNEI. V dropped 5 bases and J dropped 0 bases, with 14 bases sitting between them. The CDR3 contains 17 residues. In nucleotides, the CDR3 is TGTGCCAGCAGTTACAGGCTATTACGCTCTGGGGCCAACGTCCTGACTTTC. Encoded protein: CASSYRLLRSGANVLTF.